Presented here are 3 T cell receptor beta chains from one specimen sequenced in a study of CD8 T cells in Susac syndrome. Roughly 0.45 to 1 ug RNA was reverse transcribed with random hexamers. TCRdb itself ran the immunoSEQ multiplex PCR reads through MiXCR, one entry per CDR3 protein. This repertoire shows 150,000 to 160,000 distinct CDR3 sequences, around 95% found once; its top ten account for 0.15% to 0.2%. Sequencing was done on a sample of CD4+ T cells from PBMCs. Source of these receptors: a human donor with Susac syndrome.

The chain joins TRBV29-1 to TRBJ1-2; D unresolved. CDR1 and CDR2 (germline): SQVTM, ANQGSEA. Trimming removed 1 base from V and 8 bases from J, with 8 bases in between. The length of the CDR3 is 11 residues. The CDR3 is CSVEGPTGYTF. CDR3 in DNA: TGCAGCGTTGAAGGACCCACGGGCTACACCTTC.

This chain connects TRBV3-1 to TRBJ2-3; possibly TRBD1 for D (5 bases). This CDR3 contains 15 residues. V lost 0 bases and J lost 2, with 9 bases in between. Germline V gives CDR1 LGHDT, CDR2 YNNKEL (reference sequence). CDR3 region: CASSQDSRDTDTQYF. The CDR3 DNA reads TGTGCCAGCAGCCAAGACTCCAGGGACACAGATACGCAGTATTTT.

The CDR3 nucleotides read TGTGCCAGCAGCCGGGTCTCTGGGGCCAACGTCCTGACTTTC. It yields the protein CASSRVSGANVLTF. The chain employs TRBV14 and TRBJ2-6; D not certain. The CDR3 is 14 residues long. Germline CDR1 is SGHDN and CDR2 is FVKESK. Trimming removed 4 bases from V and 0 bases from J, with 4 bases in between.